The clone carrying this T cell receptor beta chain was seen a few times. There are 14 residues in the CDR3. From germline, CDR1 is MNHEY and CDR2 SMNVEV (reference sequence). V was cut by 5 bases and J by 0 bases, with 11 bases left in between. Time point meaning: baseline, week 1 (first vaccination visit). The treatment was: pre-vaccination baseline after standard-of-care therapy. Only in-frame clones appear in the TCRdb table, and some are missing; sequencing was by immunoSEQ multiplex PCR. The data show about 33,000 clones, around 85% seen once. The data derive from a study of a mutant IDH1 vaccine in newly diagnosed glioma.

This chain joins TRBV27 and TRBJ2-7; D ambiguous. This TCR derives from a woman in her 40s with glioma. This specimen was PBMCs, taken from a glioma patient treated with radiotherapy, temozolomide or both. The CDR3 spells CASSPTLSSYEQYF. CDR3 nucleotides: TGTGCCAGCAGTCCAACACTCAGCTCCTACGAGCAGTACTTC.